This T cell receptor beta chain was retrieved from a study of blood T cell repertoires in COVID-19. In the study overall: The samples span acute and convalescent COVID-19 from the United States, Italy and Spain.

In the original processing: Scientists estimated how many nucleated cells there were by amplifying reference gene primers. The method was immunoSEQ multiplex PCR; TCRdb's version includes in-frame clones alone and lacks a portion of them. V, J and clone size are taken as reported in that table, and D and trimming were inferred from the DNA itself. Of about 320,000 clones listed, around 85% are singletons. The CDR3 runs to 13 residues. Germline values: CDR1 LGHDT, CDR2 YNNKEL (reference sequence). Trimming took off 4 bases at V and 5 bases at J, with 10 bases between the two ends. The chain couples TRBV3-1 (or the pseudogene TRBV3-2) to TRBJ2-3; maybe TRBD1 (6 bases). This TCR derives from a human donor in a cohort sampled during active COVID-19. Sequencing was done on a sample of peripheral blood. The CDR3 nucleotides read TGTGCCAGCAGCCGGGACATTAAAGATACGCAGTATTTT. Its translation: CASSRDIKDTQYF.